This T cell receptor (beta chain) was recovered during a study of blood T cell repertoires in COVID-19. The overall study: Sample material is recorded as cDNA or gDNA derived from T cells, B-cell-depleted T cells, or PBMCs.

TCRdb's table, derived via immunoSEQ multiplex PCR, lists solely in-frame clones and lacks some. The data contain fewer than 250,000 clones, approximately 90% of them singletons. CDR1 is SGHVS and CDR2 is FQNEAQ in the germline V gene. Losses at the gene ends were 1 base for V and 5 bases for J; bases not matched to a gene: 6. The CDR3 has 15 amino acids. The clonotype comes from a middle-aged woman with acute or convalescent COVID-19. The sequencing input was peripheral blood. The rearrangement uses TRBV7-8 and TRBJ2-5; 8 bases map to TRBD2. CDR3 DNA sequence: TGTGCCAGCAGCTTAGTCGACGGGGGGGACGAGACCCAGTACTTC. It encodes CASSLVDGGDETQYF.